This T cell receptor beta chain derives from a study of chemoradiotherapy in HPV16-positive cancers. Study details: Candidate HPV-specific clones and shared TCR motifs came from two HPV16-positive patients.

Repeated repertoire sampling spanned the course of chemoradiotherapy. General study points: During treatment, candidate HPV-specific clones and E7-related motifs expanded in tumor. For HPV16-positive patients, expanding HPV-responsive T cells associated with longer recurrence-free survival.

The V gene's germline CDR1 is SGHTA and CDR2 FQGNSA. V gave up 3 bases and J gave up 3 bases; unmatched junction bases: 4. This CDR3 has 14 residues. The table lists this clone with a few counts. What it binds is unknown. Assay: immunoSEQ multiplex PCR; the TCRdb copy retains only in-frame clones and omits some. The sample has fewer than 40,000 clones; over 75% are singletons. The sequencing here drew on blood, taken from a patient who underwent chemoradiotherapy. This TCR was recovered from a human donor with HPV-associated anogenital cancer. The gene calls are TRBV7-2 and TRBJ2-7, with 8 bases lining up with TRBD1. The CDR3 DNA sequence: TGTGCCAGCAGCTTTTCACAGGGGGTCTACGAGCAGTACTTC. It codes for CASSFSQGVYEQYF.